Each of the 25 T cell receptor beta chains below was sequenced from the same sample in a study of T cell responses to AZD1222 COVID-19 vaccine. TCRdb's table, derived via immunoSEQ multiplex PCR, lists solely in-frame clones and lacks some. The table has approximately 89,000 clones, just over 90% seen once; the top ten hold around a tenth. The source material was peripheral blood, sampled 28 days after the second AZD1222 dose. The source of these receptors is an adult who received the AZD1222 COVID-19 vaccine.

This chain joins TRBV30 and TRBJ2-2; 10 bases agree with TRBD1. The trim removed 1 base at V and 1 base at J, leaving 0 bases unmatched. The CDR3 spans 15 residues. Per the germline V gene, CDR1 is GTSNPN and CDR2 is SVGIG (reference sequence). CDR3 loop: CAWSGDRGNTGELFF. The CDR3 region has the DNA TGTGCCTGGAGTGGGGACAGGGGGAACACCGGGGAGCTGTTTTTT.

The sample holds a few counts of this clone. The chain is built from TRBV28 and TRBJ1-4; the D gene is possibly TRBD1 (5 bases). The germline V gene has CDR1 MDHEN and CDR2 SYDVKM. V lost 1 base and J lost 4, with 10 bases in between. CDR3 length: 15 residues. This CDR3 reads CASSLYGDRNEKLFF. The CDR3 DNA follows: TGTGCCAGCAGTTTATATGGGGACCGTAATGAAAAACTGTTTTTT.

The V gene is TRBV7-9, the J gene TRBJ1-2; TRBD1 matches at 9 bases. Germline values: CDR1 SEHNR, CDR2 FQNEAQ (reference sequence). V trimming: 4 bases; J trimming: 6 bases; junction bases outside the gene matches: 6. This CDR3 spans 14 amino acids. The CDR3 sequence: CASSWTQGANGYTF. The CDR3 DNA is TGTGCCAGCAGCTGGACACAGGGGGCGAATGGCTACACCTTC.

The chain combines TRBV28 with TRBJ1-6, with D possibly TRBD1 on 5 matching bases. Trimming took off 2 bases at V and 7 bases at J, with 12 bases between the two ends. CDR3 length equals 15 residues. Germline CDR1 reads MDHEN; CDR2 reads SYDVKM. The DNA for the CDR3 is TGTGCCAGCAGTTTAGTATCGGGGGGGAATTCACCCCTCCACTTT. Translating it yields CASSLVSGGNSPLHF.

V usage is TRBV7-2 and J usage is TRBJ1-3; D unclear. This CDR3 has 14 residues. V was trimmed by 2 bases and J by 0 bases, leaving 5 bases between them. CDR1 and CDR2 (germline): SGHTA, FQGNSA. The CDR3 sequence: CASSLLLSGNTIYF. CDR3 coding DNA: TGTGCCAGCAGCTTATTACTCTCTGGAAACACCATATATTTT.

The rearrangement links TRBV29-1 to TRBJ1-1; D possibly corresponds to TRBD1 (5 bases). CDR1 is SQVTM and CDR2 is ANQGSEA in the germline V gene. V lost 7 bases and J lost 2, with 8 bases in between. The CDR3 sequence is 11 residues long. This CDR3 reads CSAGPNTEAFF. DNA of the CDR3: TGCAGCGCGGGACCTAACACTGAAGCTTTCTTT.

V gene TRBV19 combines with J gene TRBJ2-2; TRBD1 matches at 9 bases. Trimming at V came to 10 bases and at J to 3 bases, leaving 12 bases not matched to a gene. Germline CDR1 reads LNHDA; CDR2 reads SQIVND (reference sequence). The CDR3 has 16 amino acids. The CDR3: CATAGWGTGHTGELFF. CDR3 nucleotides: TGTGCCACCGCGGGGTGGGGGACAGGGCACACCGGGGAGCTGTTTTTT.

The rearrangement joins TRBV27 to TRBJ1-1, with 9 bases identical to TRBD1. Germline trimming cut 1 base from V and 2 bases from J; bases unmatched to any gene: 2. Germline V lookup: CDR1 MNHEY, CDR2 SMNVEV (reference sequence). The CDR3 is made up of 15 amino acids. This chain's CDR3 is CASSLWTGANTEAFF. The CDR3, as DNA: TGTGCCAGCAGTTTATGGACAGGGGCTAACACTGAAGCTTTCTTT.

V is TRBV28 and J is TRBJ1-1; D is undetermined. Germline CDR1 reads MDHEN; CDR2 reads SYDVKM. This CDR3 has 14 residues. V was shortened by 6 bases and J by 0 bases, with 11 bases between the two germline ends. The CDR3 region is CASRGGIMNTEAFF. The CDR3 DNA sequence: TGTGCCAGCAGGGGAGGGATCATGAACACTGAAGCTTTCTTT.

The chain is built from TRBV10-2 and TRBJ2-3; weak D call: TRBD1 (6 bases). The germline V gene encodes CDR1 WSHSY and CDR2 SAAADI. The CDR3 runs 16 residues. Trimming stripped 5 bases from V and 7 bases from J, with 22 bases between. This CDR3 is CASSPTGLAGLNTQYF. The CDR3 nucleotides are TGCGCCAGCAGTCCGACAGGCCTCGCTGGGCTTAATACGCAGTATTTT.

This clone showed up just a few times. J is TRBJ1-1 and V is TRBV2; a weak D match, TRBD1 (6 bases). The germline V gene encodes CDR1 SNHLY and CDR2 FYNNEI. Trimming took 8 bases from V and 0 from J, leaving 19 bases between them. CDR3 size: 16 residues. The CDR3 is CASVLERGGMNTEAFF. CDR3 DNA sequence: TGTGCCAGCGTTTTAGAAAGGGGGGGAATGAACACTGAAGCTTTCTTT.

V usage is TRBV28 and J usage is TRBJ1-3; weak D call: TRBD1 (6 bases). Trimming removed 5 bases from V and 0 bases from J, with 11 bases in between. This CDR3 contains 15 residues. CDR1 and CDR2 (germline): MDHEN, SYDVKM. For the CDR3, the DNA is TGTGCCAGCAGTCCAGGGGAGATCTCTGGAAACACCATATATTTT. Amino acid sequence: CASSPGEISGNTIYF. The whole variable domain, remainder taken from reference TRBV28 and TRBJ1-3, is DVKVTQSSRYLVKRTGEKVFLECVQDMDHENMFWYRQDPGLGLRLIYFSYDVKMKEKGDIPEGYSVSREKKERFSLILESASTNQTSMYLCASSPGEISGNTIYFGEGSWLTVV.

The CDR3 DNA reads as TGTGCCAGCGGCAAGATAAGCGGGGGAGGAGAGACCCAGTACTTC. Amino acids: CASGKISGGGETQYF. V and J are TRBV2 and TRBJ2-5; 8 bases match TRBD2. Germline V lookup: CDR1 SNHLY, CDR2 FYNNEI. The length of the CDR3 is 15 residues. Losses at the gene ends were 8 bases for V and 4 bases for J; bases not matched to a gene: 12.

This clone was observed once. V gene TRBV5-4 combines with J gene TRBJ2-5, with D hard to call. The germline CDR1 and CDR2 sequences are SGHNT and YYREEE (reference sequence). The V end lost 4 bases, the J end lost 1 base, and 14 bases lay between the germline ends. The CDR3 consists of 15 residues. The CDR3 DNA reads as TGTGCCAGCAGCCCCAACGAAGGGCCCCAAGAGACCCAGTACTTC. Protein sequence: CASSPNEGPQETQYF.

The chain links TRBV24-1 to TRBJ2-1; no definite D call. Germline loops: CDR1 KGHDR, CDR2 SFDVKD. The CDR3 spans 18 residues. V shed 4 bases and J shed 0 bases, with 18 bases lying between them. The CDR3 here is CATSDPPGQQSSYNEQFF. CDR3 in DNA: TGTGCCACCAGTGACCCCCCGGGTCAGCAAAGCTCCTACAATGAGCAGTTCTTC.

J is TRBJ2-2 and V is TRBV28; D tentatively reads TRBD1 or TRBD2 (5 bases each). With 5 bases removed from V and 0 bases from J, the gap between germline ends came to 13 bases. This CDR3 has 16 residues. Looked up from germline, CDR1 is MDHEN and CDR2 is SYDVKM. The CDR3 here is CASSQAGTPNTGELFF. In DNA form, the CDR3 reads TGTGCCAGCAGTCAAGCCGGGACCCCGAACACCGGGGAGCTGTTTTTT.

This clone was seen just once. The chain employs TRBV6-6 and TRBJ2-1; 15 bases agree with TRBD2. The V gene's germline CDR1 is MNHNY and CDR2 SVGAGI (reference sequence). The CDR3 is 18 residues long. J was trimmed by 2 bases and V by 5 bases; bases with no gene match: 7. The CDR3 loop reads CASSRQGTSGGTYNEQFF. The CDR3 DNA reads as TGTGCCAGCAGTCGTCAGGGGACTAGCGGGGGGACCTACAATGAGCAGTTCTTC.

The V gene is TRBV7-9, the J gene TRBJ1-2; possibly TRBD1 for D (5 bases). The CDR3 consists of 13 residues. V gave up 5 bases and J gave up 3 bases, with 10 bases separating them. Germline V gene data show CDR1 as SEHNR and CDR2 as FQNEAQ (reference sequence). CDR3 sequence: CASSTRGDYGYTF. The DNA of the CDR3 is TGTGCCAGCAGCACCCGGGGGGACTATGGCTACACCTTC.

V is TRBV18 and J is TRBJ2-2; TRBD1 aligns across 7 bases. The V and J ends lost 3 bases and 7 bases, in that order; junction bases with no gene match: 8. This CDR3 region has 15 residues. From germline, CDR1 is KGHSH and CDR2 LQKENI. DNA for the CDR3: TGTGCCAGCTCACCCACGACAGGGAATAGCGGGGAGCTGTTTTTT. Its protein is CASSPTTGNSGELFF.

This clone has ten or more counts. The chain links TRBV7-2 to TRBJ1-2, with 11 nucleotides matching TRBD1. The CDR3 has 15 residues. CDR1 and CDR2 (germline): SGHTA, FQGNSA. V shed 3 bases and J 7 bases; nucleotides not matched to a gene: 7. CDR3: CASSFGAGTGGGYTF. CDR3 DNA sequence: TGTGCCAGCAGCTTCGGTGCTGGGACAGGGGGTGGCTACACCTTC.

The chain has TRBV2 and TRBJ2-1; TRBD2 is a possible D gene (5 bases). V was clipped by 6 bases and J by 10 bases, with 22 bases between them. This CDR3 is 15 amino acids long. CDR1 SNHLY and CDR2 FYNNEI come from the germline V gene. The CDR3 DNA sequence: TGTGCCAGCAGGGGGAGTTTGGGTACTGTTAACGAGCAGTTCTTC. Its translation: CASRGSLGTVNEQFF. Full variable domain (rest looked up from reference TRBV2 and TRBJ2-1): EPEVTQTPSHQVTQMGQEVILRCVPISNHLYFYWYRQILGQKVEFLVSFYNNEISEKSEIFDDQFSVERPDGSNFTLKIRSTKLEDSAMYFCASRGSLGTVNEQFFGPGTRLTVL.

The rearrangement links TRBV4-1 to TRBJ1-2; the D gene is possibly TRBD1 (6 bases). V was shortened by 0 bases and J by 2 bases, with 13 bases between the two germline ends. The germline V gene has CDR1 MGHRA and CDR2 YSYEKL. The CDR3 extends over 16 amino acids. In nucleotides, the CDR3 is TGCGCCAGCAGCCAAGACCCGGCGAGGGGGAACTATGGCTACACCTTC. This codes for CASSQDPARGNYGYTF.

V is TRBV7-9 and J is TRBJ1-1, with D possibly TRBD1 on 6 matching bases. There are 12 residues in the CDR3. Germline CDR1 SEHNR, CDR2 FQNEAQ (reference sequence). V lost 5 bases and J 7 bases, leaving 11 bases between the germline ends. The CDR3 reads CASSEGQNEAFF. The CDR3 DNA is TGTGCCAGCAGCGAAGGACAGAATGAAGCTTTCTTT.

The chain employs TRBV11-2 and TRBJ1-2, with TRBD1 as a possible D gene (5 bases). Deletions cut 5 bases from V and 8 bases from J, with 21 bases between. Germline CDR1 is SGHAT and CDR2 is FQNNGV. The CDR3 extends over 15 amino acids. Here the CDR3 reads CASSDQGDGIGGYTF. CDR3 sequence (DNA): TGTGCCAGCAGCGACCAAGGGGACGGTATCGGCGGCTACACCTTC.

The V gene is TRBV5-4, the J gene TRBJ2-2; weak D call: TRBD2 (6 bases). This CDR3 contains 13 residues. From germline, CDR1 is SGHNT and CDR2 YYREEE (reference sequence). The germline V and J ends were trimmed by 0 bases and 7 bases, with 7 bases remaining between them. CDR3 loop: CASSLVGGGELFF. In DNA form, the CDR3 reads TGTGCCAGCAGCTTGGTGGGGGGCGGGGAGCTGTTTTTT. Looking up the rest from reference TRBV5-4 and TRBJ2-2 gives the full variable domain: ETGVTQSPTHLIKTRGQQVTLRCSSQSGHNTVSWYQQALGQGPQFIFQYYREEENGRGNFPPRFSGLQFPNYSSELNVNALELDDSALYLCASSLVGGGELFFGEGSRLTVL.